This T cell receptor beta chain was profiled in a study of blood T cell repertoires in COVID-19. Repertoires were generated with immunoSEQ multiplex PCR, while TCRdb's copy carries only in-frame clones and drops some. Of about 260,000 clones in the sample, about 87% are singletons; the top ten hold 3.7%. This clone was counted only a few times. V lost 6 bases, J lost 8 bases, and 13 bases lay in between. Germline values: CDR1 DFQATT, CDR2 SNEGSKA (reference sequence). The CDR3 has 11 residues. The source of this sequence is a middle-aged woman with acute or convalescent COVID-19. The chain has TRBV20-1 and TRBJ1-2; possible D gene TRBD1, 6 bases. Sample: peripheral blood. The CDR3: CSAQKGDGYTF. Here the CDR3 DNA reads TGCAGTGCCCAGAAGGGGGACGGCTACACCTTC.